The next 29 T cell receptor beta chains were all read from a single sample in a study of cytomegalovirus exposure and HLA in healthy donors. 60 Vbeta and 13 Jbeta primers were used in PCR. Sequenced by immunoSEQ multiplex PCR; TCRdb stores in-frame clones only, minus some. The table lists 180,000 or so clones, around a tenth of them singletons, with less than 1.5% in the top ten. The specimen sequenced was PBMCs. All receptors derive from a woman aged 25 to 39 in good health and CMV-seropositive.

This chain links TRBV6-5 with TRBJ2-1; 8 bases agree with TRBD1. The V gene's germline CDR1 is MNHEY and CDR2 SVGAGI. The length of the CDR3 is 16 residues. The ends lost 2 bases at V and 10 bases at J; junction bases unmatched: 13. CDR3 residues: CASSYPTGAGPREQFF. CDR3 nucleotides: TGTGCCAGCAGTTACCCGACAGGGGCCGGACCGAGGGAGCAGTTCTTC.

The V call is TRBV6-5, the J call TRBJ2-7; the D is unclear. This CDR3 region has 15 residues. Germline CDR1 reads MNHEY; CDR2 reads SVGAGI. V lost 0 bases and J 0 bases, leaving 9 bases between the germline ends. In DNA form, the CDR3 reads TGTGCCAGCAGTTACTCTGGAGTGGGCTCCTACGAGCAGTACTTC. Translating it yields CASSYSGVGSYEQYF.

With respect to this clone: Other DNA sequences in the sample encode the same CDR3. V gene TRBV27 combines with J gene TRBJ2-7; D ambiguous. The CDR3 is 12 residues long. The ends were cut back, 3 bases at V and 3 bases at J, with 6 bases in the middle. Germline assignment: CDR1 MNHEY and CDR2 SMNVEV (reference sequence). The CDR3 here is CASSFNGYEQYF. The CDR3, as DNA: TGTGCCAGCAGTTTCAACGGCTACGAGCAGTACTTC.

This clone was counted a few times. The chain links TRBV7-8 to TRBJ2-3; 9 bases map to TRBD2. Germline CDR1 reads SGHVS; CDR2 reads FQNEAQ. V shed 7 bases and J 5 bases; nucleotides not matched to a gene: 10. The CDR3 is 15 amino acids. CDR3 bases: TGTGCCAGCACCGTGGGAGCGGGAGGCGGAGATACGCAGTATTTT. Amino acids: CASTVGAGGGDTQYF.

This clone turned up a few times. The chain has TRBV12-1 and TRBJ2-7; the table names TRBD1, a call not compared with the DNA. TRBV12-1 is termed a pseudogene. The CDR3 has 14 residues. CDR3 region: CASSLQQQGGEQYF. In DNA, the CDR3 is TGTGCCAGCAGTCTCCAACAACAGGGGGGCGAGCAGTACTTC.

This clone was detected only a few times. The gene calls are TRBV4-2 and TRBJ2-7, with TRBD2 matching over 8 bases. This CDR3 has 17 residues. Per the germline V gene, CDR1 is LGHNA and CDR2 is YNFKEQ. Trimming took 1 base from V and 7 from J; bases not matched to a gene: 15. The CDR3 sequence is CASSQGVGAGVAREQYF. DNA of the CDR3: TGTGCCAGCAGCCAAGGAGTAGGAGCGGGAGTTGCGAGAGAGCAGTACTTC.

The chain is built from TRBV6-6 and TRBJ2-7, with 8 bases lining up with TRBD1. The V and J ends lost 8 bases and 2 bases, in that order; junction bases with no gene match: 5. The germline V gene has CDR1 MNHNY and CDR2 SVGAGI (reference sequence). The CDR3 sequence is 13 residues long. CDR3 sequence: CASSGGLTYEQYF. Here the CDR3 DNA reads TGTGCCAGCTCAGGGGGCCTGACCTACGAGCAGTACTTC.

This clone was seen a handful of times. Written as DNA, the CDR3 is TGTGCCAGCAGCAGTGGACTAGCTGGAACCTACGAGCAGTACTTC. It yields the protein CASSSGLAGTYEQYF. The rearrangement links TRBV5-8 to TRBJ2-7; 8 nucleotides line up with TRBD2. CDR1 and CDR2 from the germline V gene are SGHTS and YDEGEE. With V trimmed by 4 bases and J by 2 bases, 8 bases remained unmatched. CDR3 length: 15 amino acids.

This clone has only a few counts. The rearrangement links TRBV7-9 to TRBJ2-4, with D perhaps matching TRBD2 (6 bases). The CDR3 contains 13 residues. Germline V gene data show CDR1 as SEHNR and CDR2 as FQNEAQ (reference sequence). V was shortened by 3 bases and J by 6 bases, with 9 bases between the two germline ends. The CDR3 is CASSFGGINIQYF. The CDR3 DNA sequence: TGTGCCAGCAGCTTTGGAGGGATAAACATTCAGTACTTC.

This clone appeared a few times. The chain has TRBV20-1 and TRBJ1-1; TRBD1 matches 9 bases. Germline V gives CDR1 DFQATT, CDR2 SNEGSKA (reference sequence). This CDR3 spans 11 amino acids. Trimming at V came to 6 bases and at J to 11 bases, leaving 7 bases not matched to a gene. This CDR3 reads CSAGTGSRAFF. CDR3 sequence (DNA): TGCAGTGCAGGGACAGGGTCTCGGGCTTTCTTT.

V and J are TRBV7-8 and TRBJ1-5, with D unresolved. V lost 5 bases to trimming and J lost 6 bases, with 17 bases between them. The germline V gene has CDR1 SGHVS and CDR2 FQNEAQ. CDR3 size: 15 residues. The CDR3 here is CASSRDTGNIQPQHF. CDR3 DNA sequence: TGTGCCAGCAGCCGCGACACGGGAAATATTCAGCCCCAGCATTTT.

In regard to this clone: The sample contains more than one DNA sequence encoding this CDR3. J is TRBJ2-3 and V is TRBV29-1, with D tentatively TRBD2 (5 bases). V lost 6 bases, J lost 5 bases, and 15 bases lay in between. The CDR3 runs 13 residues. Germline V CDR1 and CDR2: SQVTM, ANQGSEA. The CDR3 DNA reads TGCAGCGTCGGAGGCGGGTTCGAAGATACGCAGTATTTT. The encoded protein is CSVGGGFEDTQYF.

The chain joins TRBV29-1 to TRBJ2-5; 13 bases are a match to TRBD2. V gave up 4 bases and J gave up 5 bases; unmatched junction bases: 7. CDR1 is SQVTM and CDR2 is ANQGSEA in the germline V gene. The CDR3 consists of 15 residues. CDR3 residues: CSVGVLAGGPETQYF. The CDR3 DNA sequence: TGCAGCGTTGGGGTACTAGCGGGAGGGCCGGAGACCCAGTACTTC. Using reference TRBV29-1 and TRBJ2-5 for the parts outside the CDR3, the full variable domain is SAVISQKPSRDICQRGTSLTIQCQVDSQVTMMFWYRQQPGQSLTLIATANQGSEATYESGFVIDKFPISRPNLTFSTLTVSNMSPEDSSIYLCSVGVLAGGPETQYFGPGTRLLVL.

The CDR3 reads CASSFAADEQYF. In nucleotides, the CDR3 is TGCGCCAGCAGCTTCGCGGCTGACGAGCAGTACTTC. The chain joins TRBV5-1 to TRBJ2-7; D remains ambiguous. This CDR3 region has 12 residues. The ends were cut back, 2 bases at V and 5 bases at J, with 8 bases in the middle. Germline assignment: CDR1 SGHRS and CDR2 YFSETQ.

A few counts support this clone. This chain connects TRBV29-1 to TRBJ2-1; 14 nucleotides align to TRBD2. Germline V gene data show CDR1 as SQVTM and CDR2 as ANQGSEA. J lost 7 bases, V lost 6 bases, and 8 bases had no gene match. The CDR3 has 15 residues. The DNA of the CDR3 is TGCAGCGTGTCCGGGACTAGCGGGAGAGGGAATGAGCAGTTCTTC. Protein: CSVSGTSGRGNEQFF.

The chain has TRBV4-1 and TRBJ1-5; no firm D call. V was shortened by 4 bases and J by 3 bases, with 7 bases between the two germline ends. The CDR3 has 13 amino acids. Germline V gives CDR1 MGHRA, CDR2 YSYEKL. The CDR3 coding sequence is TGCGCCAGCAGCCCCTGGGCCAATCAGCCCCAGCATTTT. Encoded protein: CASSPWANQPQHF.

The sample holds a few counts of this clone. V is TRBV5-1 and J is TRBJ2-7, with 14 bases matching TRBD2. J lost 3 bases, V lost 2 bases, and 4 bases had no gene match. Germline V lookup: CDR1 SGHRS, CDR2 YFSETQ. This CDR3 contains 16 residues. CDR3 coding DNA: TGCGCCAGCAGCTTCGGGACTAGCGGGAGAAGCTACGAGCAGTACTTC. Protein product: CASSFGTSGRSYEQYF.

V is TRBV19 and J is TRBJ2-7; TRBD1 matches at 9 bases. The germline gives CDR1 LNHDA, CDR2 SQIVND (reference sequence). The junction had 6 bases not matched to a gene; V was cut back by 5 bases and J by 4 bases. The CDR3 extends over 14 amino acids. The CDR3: CASSPGTGIYEQYF. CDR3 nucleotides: TGTGCCAGTAGTCCGGGGACAGGGATTTACGAGCAGTACTTC.

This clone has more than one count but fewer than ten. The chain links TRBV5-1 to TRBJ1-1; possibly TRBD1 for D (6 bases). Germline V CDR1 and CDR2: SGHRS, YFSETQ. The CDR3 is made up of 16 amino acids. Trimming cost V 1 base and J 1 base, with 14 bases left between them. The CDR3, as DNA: TGCGCCAGCAGCTTGACGGGTGTGGGGGCGAACACTGAAGCTTTCTTT. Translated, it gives CASSLTGVGANTEAFF.

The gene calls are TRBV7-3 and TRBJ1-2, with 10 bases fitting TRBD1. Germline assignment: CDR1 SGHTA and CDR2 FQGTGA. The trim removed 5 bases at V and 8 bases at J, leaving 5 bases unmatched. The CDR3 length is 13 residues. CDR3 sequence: CASSAGTGEGYTF. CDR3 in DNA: TGTGCCAGCAGCGCCGGGACAGGGGAAGGCTACACCTTC.

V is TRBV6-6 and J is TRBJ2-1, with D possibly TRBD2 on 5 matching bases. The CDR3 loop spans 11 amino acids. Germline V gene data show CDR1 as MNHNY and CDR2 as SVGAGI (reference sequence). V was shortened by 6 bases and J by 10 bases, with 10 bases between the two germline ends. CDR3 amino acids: CASSPGVEQFF. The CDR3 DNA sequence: TGTGCCAGCAGCCCCGGGGTGGAGCAGTTCTTC.

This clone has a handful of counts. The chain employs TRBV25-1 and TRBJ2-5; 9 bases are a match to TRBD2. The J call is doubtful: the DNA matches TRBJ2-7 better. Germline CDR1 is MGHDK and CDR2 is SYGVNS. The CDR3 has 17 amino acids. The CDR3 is CASSDLPSSGKTYEQYF. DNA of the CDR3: TGTGCCAGCAGTGACCTGCCCTCTAGCGGGAAGACCTACGAGCAGTACTTC.

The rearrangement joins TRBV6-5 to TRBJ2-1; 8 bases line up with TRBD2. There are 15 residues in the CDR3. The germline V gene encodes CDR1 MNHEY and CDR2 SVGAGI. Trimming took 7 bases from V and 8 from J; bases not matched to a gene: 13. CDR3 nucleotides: TGTGCCAGCACAAGCTTAGCGGGAAAGTCGGATGAGCAGTTCTTC. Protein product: CASTSLAGKSDEQFF.

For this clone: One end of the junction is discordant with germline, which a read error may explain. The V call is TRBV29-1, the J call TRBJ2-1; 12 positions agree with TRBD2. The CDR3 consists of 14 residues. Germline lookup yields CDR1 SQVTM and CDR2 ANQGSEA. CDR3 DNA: TGCAGCGCGCGACTAGCGGGAGAGATAAATGAGAAGTTCTTC. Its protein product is CSARLAGEINEKFF.

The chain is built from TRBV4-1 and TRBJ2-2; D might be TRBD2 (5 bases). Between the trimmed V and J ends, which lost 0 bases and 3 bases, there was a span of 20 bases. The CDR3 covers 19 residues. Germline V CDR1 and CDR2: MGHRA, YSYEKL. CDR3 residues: CASSQDLTVRFGDTGELFF. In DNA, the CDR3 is TGCGCCAGCAGCCAAGATTTGACCGTTAGGTTCGGGGACACCGGGGAGCTGTTTTTT.

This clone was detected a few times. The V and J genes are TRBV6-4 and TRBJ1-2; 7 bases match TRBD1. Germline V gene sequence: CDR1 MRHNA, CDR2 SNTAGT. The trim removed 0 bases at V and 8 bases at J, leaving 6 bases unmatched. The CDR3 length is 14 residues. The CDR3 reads CASSDSGGANGYTF. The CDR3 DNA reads TGTGCCAGCAGTGACTCAGGGGGCGCAAACGGCTACACCTTC.

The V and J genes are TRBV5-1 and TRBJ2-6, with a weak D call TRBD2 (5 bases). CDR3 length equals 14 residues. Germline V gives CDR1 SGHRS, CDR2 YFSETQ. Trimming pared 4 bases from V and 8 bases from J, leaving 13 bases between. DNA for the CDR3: TGCGCCAGCAGCGTGGGTCCGGGAACCAACGTCCTGACTTTC. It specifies CASSVGPGTNVLTF.

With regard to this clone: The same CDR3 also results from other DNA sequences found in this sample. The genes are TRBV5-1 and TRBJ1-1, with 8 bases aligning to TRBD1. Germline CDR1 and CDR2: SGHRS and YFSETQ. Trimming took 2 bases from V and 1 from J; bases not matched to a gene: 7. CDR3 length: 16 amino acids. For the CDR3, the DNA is TGCGCCAGCAGCTTAATCCAGGGGGCGTCGAACACTGAAGCTTTCTTT. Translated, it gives CASSLIQGASNTEAFF.

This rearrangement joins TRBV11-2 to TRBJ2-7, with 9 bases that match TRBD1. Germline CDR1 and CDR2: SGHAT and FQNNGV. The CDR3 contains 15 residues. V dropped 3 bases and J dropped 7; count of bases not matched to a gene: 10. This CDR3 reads CASSLGTGYVVEQYF. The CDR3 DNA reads TGTGCCAGCAGCTTGGGGACAGGGTACGTCGTTGAGCAGTACTTC.